The clone carrying this TCR beta chain was found once. Its antigen is unidentified. Clones were sequenced by immunoSEQ multiplex PCR, and TCRdb holds only the in-frame ones, with some missing. The sample records roughly 150,000 clones, 88% being singletons. This entry comes from a study of T cell responses to AZD1222 COVID-19 vaccine. Study-level points and caveats: Baseline antibody screening turned up just six seropositive AZD1222 recipients.

Looked up from germline, CDR1 is MDHEN and CDR2 is SYDVKM. Unmatched junction bases numbered 20, after V lost 6 bases and J lost 11 bases. There are 16 residues in the CDR3. The sequence derives from an adult in good health. This chain connects TRBV28 to TRBJ1-1, with 8 positions matching TRBD1. The material sequenced was peripheral blood, taken on day 0 of MenACWY control vaccination. The DNA for the CDR3 is TGTGCCAGCAGAAAAAGGCAGGGGACAGGCTCTATAGTTGCTTTCTTT. Translating gives CASRKRQGTGSIVAFF.